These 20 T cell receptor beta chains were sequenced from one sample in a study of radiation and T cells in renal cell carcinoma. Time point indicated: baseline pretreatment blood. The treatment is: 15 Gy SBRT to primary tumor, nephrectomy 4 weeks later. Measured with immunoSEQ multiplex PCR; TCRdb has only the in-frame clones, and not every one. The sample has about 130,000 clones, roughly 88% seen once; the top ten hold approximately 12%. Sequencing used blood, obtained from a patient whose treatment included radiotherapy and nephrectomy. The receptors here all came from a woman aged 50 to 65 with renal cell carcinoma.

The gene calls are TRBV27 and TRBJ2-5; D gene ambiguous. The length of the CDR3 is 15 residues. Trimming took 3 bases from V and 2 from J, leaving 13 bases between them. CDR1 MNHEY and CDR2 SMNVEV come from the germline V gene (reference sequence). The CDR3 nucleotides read TGTGCCAGCAGTTTGATGCTCGGAGCTCAAGAGACCCAGTACTTC. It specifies CASSLMLGAQETQYF.

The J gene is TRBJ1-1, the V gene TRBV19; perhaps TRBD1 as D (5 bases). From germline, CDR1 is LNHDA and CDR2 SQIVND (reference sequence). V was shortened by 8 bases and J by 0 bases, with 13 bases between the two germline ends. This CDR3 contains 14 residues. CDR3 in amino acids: CASYDRPLNTEAFF. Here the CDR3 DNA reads TGTGCCAGTTATGACAGACCCTTGAACACTGAAGCTTTCTTT.

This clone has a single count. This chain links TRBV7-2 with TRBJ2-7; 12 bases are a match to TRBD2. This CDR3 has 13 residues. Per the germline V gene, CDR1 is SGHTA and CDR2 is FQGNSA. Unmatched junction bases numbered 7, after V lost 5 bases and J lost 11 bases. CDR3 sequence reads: CASSLLAGGRKYF. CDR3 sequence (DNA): TGTGCCAGCAGCCTACTAGCGGGGGGAAGGAAGTACTTC. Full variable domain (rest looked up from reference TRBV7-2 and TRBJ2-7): GAGVSQSPSNKVTEKGKDVELRCDPISGHTALYWYRQSLGQGLEFLIYFQGNSAPDKSGLPSDRFSAERTGGSVSTLTIQRTQQEDSAVYLCASSLLAGGRKYFGPGTRLTVT.

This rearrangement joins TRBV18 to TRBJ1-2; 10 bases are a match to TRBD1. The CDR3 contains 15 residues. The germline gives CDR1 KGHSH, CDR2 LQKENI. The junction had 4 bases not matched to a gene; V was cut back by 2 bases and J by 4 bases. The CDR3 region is CASSPGQGEGYGYTF. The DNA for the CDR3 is TGTGCCAGCTCACCAGGACAGGGGGAGGGCTATGGCTACACCTTC.

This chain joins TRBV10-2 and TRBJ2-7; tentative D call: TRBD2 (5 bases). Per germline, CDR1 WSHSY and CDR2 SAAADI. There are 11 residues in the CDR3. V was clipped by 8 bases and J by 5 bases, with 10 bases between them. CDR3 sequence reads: CASLRADEQYF. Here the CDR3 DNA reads TGCGCCAGCCTCCGAGCGGACGAGCAGTACTTC.

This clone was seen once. CDR3 region: CASSFRQGHNQPQHF. For the CDR3, the DNA is TGTGCCAGCAGTTTCAGGCAGGGACACAATCAGCCCCAGCATTTT. This rearrangement joins TRBV6-6 to TRBJ1-5, with D possibly being TRBD1 (6 bases). The germline CDR1 and CDR2 sequences are MNHNY and SVGAGI (reference sequence). This CDR3 comprises 15 residues. V lost 4 bases, J lost 3 bases, and 13 bases lay in between.

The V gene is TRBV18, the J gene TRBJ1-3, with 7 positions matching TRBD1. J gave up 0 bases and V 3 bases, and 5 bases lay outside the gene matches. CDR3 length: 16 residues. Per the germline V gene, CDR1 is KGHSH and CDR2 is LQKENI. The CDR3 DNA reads TGTGCCAGCTCACCGGACAGGCTTTACTCTGGAAACACCATATATTTT. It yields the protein CASSPDRLYSGNTIYF.

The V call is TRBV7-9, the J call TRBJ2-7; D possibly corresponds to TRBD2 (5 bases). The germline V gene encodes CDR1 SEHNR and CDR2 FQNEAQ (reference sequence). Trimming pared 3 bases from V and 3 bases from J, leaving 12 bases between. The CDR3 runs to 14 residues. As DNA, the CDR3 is TGTGCCAGCAGCTTCGGGGATGTCGGCTACGAGCAGTACTTC. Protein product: CASSFGDVGYEQYF.

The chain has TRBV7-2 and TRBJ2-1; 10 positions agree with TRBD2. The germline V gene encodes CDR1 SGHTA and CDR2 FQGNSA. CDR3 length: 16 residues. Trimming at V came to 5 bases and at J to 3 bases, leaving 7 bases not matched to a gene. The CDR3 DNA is TGTGCCAGCAGCCCACGTCCTAGCGGGAGCTACAATGAGCAGTTCTTC. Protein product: CASSPRPSGSYNEQFF.

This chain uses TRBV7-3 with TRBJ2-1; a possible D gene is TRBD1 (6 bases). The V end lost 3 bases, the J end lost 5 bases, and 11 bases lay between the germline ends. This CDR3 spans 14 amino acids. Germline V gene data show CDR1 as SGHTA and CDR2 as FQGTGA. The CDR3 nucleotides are TGTGCCAGCAGCTTCTCTGGACAGAACAATGAGCAGTTCTTC. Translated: CASSFSGQNNEQFF.

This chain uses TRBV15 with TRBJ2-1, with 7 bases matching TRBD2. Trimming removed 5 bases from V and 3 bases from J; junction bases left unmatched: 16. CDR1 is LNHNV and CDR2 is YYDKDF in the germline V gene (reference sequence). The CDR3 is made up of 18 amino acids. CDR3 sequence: CATSQYAQSGGYYNEQFF. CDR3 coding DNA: TGTGCCACCAGCCAATACGCTCAATCGGGGGGATACTACAATGAGCAGTTCTTC.

The CDR3 coding sequence is TGTGCCAGCCGGAACTCTGGGGCCAACGTCCTGACTTTC. It codes for CASRNSGANVLTF. The chain has TRBV7-9 and TRBJ2-6; D not resolved. There are 13 residues in the CDR3. V lost 8 bases, J lost 0 bases, and 5 bases lay in between. Germline CDR1 reads SEHNR; CDR2 reads FQNEAQ (reference sequence).

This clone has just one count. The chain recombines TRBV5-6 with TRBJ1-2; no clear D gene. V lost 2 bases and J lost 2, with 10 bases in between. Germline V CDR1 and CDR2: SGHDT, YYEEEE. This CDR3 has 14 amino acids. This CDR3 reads CASSFRAFNYGYTF. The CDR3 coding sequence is TGTGCCAGCAGCTTTAGGGCTTTCAACTATGGCTACACCTTC.

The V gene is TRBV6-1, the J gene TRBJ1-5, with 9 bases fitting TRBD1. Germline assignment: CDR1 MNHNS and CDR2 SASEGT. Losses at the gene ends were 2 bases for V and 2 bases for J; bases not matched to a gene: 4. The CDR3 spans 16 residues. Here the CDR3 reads CASSELTGGGNQPQHF. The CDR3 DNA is TGTGCCAGCAGTGAACTGACAGGGGGAGGCAATCAGCCCCAGCATTTT.

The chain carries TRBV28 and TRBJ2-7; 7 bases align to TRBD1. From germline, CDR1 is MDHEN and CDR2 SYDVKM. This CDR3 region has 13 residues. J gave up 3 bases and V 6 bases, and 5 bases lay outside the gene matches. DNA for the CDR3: TGTGCCAGCAGGGTACAGGGGATCTACGAGCAGTACTTC. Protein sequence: CASRVQGIYEQYF.

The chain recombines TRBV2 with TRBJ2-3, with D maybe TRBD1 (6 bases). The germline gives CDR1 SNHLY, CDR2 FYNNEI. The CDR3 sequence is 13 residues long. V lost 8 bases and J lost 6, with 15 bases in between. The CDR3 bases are TGTGCCAGCCAAGTGGGGGCGCGGGATACGCAGTATTTT. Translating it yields CASQVGARDTQYF.

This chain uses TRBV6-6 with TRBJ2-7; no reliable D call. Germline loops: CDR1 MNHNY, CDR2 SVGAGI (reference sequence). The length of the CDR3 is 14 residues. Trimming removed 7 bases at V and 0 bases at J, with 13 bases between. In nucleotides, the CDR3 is TGTGCCAGCACTACGGCCGGATTCTCCTACGAGCAGTACTTC. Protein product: CASTTAGFSYEQYF.

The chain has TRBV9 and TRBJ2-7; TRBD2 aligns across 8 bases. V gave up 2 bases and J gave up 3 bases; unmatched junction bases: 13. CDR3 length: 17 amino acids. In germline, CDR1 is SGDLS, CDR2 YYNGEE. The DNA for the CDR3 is TGTGCCAGCAGCGTGGGCTCCCCACGGGGGGGTCGCTACGAGCAGTACTTC. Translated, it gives CASSVGSPRGGRYEQYF.

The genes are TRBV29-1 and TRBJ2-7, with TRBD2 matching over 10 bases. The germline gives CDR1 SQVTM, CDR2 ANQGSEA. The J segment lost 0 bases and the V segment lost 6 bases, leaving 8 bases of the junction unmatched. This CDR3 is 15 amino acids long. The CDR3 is CSVIAGGRLSYEQYF. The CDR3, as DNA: TGCAGCGTCATAGCGGGGGGCCGACTCTCCTACGAGCAGTACTTC.

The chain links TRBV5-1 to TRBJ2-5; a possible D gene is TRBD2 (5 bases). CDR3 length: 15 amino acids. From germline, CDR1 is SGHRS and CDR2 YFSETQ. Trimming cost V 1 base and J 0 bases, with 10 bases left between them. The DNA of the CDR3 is TGCGCCAGCAGCTTGAATCGAGCGGACCAAGAGACCCAGTACTTC. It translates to CASSLNRADQETQYF. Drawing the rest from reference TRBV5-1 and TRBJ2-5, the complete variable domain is KAGVTQTPRYLIKTRGQQVTLSCSPISGHRSVSWYQQTPGQGLQFLFEYFSETQRNKGNFPGRFSGRQFSNSRSEMNVSTLELGDSALYLCASSLNRADQETQYFGPGTRLLVL.